This T cell receptor beta chain came from a study of T cell changes during pregnancy in multiple sclerosis. TCRdb's table, derived via immunoSEQ multiplex PCR, lists solely in-frame clones and lacks some. The table shows 85,000 to 100,000 clones, with more than 90% occurring only once. Deletions cut 6 bases from V and 2 bases from J, with 26 bases between. CDR1 is SNHLY, CDR2 FYNNEI, per germline. The CDR3 is 18 residues long. This clone was counted only a few times. The TCR was taken from a female donor with multiple sclerosis, enrolled in a pregnancy study. Sequencing was performed on peripheral blood, taken in the first trimester of pregnancy. The V gene is TRBV2, the J gene TRBJ2-7; D perhaps matches TRBD1 (6 bases). CDR3 amino acids: CASRDTGLFSATAYEQYF. For the CDR3, the DNA is TGTGCCAGCAGGGACACAGGGTTATTTAGCGCTACCGCCTACGAGCAGTACTTC. Full variable domain (outside the CDR3, taken from reference TRBV2 and TRBJ2-7): EPEVTQTPSHQVTQMGQEVILRCVPISNHLYFYWYRQILGQKVEFLVSFYNNEISEKSEIFDDQFSVERPDGSNFTLKIRSTKLEDSAMYFCASRDTGLFSATAYEQYFGPGTRLTVT.